The source of this T cell receptor beta chain is a study of blood T cell repertoires in COVID-19 (dated by TCRdb to the early 2020s). The study in broad terms: The collaborator samples originated in the United States, Italy and Spain and spanned the acute and convalescent phases of COVID-19. The material from the prospective study consisted of cDNA or gDNA derived from T cells, B-cell-depleted T cells, or PBMCs. The dataset comprised deeply sampled blood TCRbeta repertoires from subjects exposed to, actively infected with, or recovered from COVID-19. The repertoires were released in a freely available public database intended as a resource for research on the immune response to SARS-CoV-2. The samples were drawn from the first 160 participants of the ongoing ImmuneRACE study and from 1,254 subjects provided by 6 global collaborators. Nearly every sample came with metadata listing a de-identified subject ID, COVID-19 status, age in years and sex. Where available, HLA class I and class II types were taken from metadata supplied by the sample provider and were not determined by assay-based typing. Overall study results and their limits: Clinical and demographic metadata were provided uncurated, with the amount varying by source and participant.

CDR1 and CDR2, looked up from the germline V gene, are MDHEN and SYDVKM. Trimming accounts for 6 bases at V and 4 bases at J, while the number of junction bases matched to no gene is 5. Its CDR3 holds 13 amino acids, cysteine through phenylalanine. Just the 39-base CDR3 DNA is kept, in frame starting at base 1. The immunoSEQ Assay, a bias-controlled multiplex PCR, was used to amplify TCRbeta CDR3 regions from genomic DNA. On the study's bioinformatics: The number of nucleated cells in each sample was estimated from the amplification of reference gene primers within the assay. To quantify the absolute abundance of each unique TCRbeta CDR3 rearrangement, sequence reads were collapsed and filtered. For each sample, productive Simpson clonality was calculated by taking the square root of Simpson's diversity index across productive rearrangements. TCRdb stores this immuneACCESS table with in-frame sequences only. Part of the clones is absent; in the studies checked, under half of the shortfall reflects unresolved V genes, and no reason is known for the rest. V, J and clone size reflect that table, while D and trimming were determined from the DNA. Present in this sample are 65,000 to 90,000 clones, 80% to 90% of which were seen just once. The ten most abundant clones make up approximately 9% of the sample.

The collaborating institutions used their own protocols to collect whole blood in K2EDTA tubes. Collaborator samples were shipped for TCRbeta analysis as frozen whole blood, isolated PBMCs, or DNA extracted from either sample type. As regards this clone: This clone's antigen is unknown. No clone much larger than this one lies a single base away; base qualities are absent.

The sequence joins TRBV28 to TRBJ1-2; the junction holds 7 bases that match TRBD1. Sequencing was performed on peripheral blood. The source is an elderly man with acute or convalescent COVID-19. The CDR3 in this case is CASRGQFPYGYTF. The nucleotide sequence reads TGTGCCAGCAGGGGACAGTTCCCCTATGGCTACACCTTC.